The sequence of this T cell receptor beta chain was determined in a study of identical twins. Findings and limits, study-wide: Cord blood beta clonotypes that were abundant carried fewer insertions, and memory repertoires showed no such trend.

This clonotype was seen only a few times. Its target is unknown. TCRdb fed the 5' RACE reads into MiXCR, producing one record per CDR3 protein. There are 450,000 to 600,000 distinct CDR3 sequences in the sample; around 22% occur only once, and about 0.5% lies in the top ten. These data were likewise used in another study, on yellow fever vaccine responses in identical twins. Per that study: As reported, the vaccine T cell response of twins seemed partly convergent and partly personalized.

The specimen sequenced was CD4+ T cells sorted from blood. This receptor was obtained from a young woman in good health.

The chain's CDR3 is CASSKNGADSNQPQHF. The CDR3 DNA sequence: TGTGCCAGCAGTAAAAACGGGGCTGATAGCAATCAGCCCCAGCATTTT. J is TRBJ1-5 and V is TRBV3-1; TRBD1 might be the D (5 bases). Germline lookup yields CDR1 LGHDT and CDR2 YNNKEL (reference sequence). Trimming took off 6 bases at V and 0 bases at J, with 15 bases between the two ends. The CDR3 extends over 16 amino acids.